This entry concerns a single T cell receptor (beta chain). The antigen it binds to is not known. There are no base qualities to consult, and no much larger clone falls within one base. The immunoSEQ Assay, a bias-controlled multiplex PCR, was used to amplify TCRbeta CDR3 regions from genomic DNA. From the authors' description of their analysis: The number of nucleated cells in each sample was estimated from the amplification of reference gene primers within the assay. To quantify the absolute abundance of each unique TCRbeta CDR3 rearrangement, sequence reads were collapsed and filtered. Productive Simpson clonality was computed per sample as the square root of Simpson's diversity index over productive rearrangements. The clones in this table, taken by TCRdb from immuneACCESS, are in-frame only. Not every clone is retained; where verified, under half of the shortfall comes from an unresolved V gene, and the cause of the rest is unknown. V and J calls and clone size follow that table, whereas D and trimming were derived from the DNA. Within this sample are over 85,000 clones, with 87% of them counted one time only. The ten largest account for roughly 7.1% of the sample.

Whole blood was collected in K2EDTA tubes by collaborating institutions according to the institutions' own protocols. For TCRbeta analysis, collaborator samples were shipped as frozen whole blood, as isolated PBMCs, or as DNA extracted from either sample type. The sample belongs to a study of blood T cell repertoires in COVID-19 (dated by TCRdb to about 2020). About the investigation overall: Collaborator samples came from the United States, Italy and Spain and covered acute and convalescent phases of COVID-19. The prospective study material was composed of cDNA or gDNA derived from T cells, B-cell-depleted T cells, or PBMCs. The repertoires were released in a freely available public database meant as a resource for research on the immune response to SARS-CoV-2. Where available, HLA class I and class II types were obtained from metadata supplied by the sample provider rather than from assay-based typing. Sample metadata almost always included a de-identified subject ID, COVID-19 status, age in years and sex. The samples were drawn from the first 160 participants of the ongoing ImmuneRACE study and from 1,200 or so subjects provided by 6 global collaborators. Deeply sampled blood TCRbeta repertoires from subjects exposed to, actively infected with, or recovered from COVID-19 were included in the dataset. The research as a whole found: Clinical and demographic metadata were provided uncurated, with the amount varying by source and participant.

Material: peripheral blood. This receptor was taken from a human donor with acute or convalescent COVID-19. The donor label of this sample is uncertain.

The DNA reads as follows: TGTGCCAGCAGCCGGACTAGCGGGGTGGAGACCCAGTACTTC. Its protein is CASSRTSGVETQYF. The chain was built from TRBV7-8 and TRBJ2-5; TRBD2 aligns with 12 central bases. The CDR3 spans 14 residues, from the cysteine through the phenylalanine. The only DNA kept is the CDR3, 42 bases in frame from the first base. CDR1 and CDR2 were assigned from the germline V gene as SGHVS and FQNEAQ. The V end gives up 5 bases and the J end 5 bases, leaving 3 bases in the junction not matched to a gene. Supplemented by the reference TRBV7-8 and TRBJ2-5 proteins around the CDR3, the complete variable domain is GAGVSQSPRYKVAKRGQDVALRCDPISGHVSLFWYQQALGQGPEFLTYFQNEAQLDKSGLPSDRFFAERPEGSVSTLKIQRTQQEDSAVYLCASSRTSGVETQYFGPGTRLLVL.